This T cell receptor (beta chain) was obtained from a study of beta chain features in type 1 diabetes. At the level of the study: The patients were much like the healthy donors in age, gender and cell yields. Study-wide findings and caveats: When VDJ junctions were examined, type 1 diabetes patients showed fewer insertions and more deletions.

CDR3 size: 11 residues. Between the trimmed V and J ends, which lost 6 bases and 3 bases, there was a span of 6 bases. CDR1 and CDR2 from the germline V gene are MNHNS and SASEGT. The isolated RNA, all of it, was reverse transcribed, so expressed TCRB transcripts were what got sequenced. Libraries were prepared by immunoSEQ multiplex PCR; TCRdb keeps only in-frame clonotypes and omits some of them. The sample has about 230,000 clones; around 10% are singletons. Concerning this clone: What it binds is unknown. Other DNA variants within this sample encode the same CDR3.

J is TRBJ2-7 and V is TRBV6-1; D is perhaps TRBD2 (6 bases). The receptor's source is a woman under 30 in good health. Sequencing was carried out using naive CD4+ T cells from blood. The CDR3 sequence: CASRGGYEQYF. CDR3 sequence (DNA): TGTGCCAGCAGGGGAGGCTACGAGCAGTACTTC.